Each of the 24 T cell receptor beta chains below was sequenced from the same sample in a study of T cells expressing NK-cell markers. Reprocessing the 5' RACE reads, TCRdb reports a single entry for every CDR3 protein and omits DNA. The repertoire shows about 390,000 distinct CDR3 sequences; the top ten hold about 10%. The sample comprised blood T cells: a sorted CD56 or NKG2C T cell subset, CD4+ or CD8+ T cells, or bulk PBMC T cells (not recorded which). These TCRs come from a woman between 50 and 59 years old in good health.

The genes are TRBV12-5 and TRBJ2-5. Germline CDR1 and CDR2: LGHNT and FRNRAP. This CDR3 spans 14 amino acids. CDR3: CASGLMSYQETQYF.

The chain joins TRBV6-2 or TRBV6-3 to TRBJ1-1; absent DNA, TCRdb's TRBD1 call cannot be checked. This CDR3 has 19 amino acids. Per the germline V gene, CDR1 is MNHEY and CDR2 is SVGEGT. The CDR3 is CASSPFNFDREGWNTEAFF.

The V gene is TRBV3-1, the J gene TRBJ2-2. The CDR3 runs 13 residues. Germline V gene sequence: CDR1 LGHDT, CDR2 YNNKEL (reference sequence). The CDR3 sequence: CASSQAGLGELFF.

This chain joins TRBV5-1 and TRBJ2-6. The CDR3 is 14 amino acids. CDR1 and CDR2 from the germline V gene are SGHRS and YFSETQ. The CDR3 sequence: CASRSSSGANVLTF.

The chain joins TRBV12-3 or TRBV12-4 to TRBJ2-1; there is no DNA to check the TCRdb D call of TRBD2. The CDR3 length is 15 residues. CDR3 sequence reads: CASSLGLGGSYEQFF.

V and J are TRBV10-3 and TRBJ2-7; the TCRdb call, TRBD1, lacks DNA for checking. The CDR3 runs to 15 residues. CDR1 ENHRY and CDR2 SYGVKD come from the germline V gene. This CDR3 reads CAITGGGNSKNEQYF.

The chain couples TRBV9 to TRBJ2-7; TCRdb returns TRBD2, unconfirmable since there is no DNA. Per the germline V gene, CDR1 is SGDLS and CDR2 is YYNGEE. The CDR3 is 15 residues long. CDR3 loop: CASSRNSGRTYEQYF. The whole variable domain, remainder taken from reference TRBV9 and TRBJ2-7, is DSGVTQTPKHLITATGQRVTLRCSPRSGDLSVYWYQQSLDQGLQFLIQYYNGEERAKGNILERFSAQQFPDLHSELNLSSLELGDSALYFCASSRNSGRTYEQYFGPGTRLTVT.

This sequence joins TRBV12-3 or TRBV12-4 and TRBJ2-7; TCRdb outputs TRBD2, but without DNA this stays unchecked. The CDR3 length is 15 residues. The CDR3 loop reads CASSQGTANNLGQYF.

The CDR3 is CATQAGISYNEQFF. The rearrangement links TRBV6-6 to TRBJ2-1; checking the TCRdb D call of TRBD2 is not possible without DNA. Germline CDR1 reads MNHNY; CDR2 reads SVGAGI (reference sequence). This CDR3 has 14 amino acids.

The CDR3 loop is CSARDGRAGDTDTQYF. The V call is TRBV20-1, the J call TRBJ2-3; TCRdb picks TRBD2, but there is no DNA to check that call. The CDR3 covers 16 residues. Germline CDR1 DFQATT, CDR2 SNEGSKA (reference sequence).

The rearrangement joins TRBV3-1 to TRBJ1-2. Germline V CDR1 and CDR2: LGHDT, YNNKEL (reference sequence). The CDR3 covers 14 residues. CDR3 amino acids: CASSQVGGDYGYTF. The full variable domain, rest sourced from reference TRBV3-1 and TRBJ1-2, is DTAVSQTPKYLVTQMGNDKSIKCEQNLGHDTMYWYKQDSKKFLKIMFSYNNKELIINETVPNRFSPKSPDKAHLNLHINSLELGDSAVYFCASSQVGGDYGYTFGSGTRLTVV.

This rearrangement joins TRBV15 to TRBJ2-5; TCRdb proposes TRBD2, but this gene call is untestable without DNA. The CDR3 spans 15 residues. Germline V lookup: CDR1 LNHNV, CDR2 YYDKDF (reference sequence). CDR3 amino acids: CATSLSGAGQETQYF.

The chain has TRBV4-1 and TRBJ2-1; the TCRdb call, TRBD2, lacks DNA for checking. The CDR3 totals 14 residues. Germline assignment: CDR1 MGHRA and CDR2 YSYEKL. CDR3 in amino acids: CASSSVAGLDEQFF.

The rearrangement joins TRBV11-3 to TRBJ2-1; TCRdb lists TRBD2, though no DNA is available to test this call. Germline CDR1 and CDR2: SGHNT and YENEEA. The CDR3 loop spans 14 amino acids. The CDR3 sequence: CASSKTSGRLEQFF.

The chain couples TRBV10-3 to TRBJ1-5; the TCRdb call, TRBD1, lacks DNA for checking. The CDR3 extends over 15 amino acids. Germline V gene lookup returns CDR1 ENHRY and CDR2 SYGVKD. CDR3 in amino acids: CAIKDPGQGGQPQHF.

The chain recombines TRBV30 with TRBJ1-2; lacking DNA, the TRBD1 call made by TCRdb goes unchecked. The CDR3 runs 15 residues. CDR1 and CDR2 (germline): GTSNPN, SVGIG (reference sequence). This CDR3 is CAWSLEGAGNYGYTF. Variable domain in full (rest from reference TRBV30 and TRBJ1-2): SQTIHQWPATLVQPVGSPLSLECTVEGTSNPNLYWYRQAAGRGLQLLFYSVGIGQISSEVPQNLSASRPQDRQFILSSKKLLLSDSGFYLCAWSLEGAGNYGYTFGSGTRLTVV.

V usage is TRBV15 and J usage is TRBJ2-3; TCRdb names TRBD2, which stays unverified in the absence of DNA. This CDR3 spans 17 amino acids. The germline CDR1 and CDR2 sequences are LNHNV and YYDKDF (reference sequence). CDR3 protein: CATSSGLAGGPRDTQYF. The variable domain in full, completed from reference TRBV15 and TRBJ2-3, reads DAMVIQNPRYQVTQFGKPVTLSCSQTLNHNVMYWYQQKSSQAPKLLFHYYDKDFNNEADTPDNFQSRRPNTSFCFLDIRSPGLGDTAMYLCATSSGLAGGPRDTQYFGPGTRLTVL.

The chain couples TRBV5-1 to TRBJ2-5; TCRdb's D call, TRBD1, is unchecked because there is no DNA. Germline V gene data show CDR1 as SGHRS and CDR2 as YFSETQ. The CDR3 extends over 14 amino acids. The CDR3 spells CASSEGGQEETQYF.

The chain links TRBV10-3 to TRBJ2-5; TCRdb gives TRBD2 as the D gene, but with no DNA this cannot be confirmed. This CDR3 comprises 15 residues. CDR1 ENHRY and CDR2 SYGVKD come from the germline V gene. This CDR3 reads CAIRTSGRAQETQYF.

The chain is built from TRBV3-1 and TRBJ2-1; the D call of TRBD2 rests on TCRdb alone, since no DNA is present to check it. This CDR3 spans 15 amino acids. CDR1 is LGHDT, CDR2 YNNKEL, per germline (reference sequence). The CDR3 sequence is CASSLRLAGGREQFF.

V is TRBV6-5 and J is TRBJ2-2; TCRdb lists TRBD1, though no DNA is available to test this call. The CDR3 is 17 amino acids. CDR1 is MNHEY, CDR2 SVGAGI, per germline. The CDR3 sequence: CASSRPYRGLNTGELFF.

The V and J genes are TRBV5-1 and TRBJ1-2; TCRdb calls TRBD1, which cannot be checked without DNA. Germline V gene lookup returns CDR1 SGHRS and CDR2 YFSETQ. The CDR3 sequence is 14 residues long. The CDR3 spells CASRRTGGADGYTF.

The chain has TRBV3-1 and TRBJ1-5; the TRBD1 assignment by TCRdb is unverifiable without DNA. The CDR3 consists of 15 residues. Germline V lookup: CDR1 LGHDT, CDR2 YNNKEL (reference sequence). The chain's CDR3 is CASSQDNRTYQPQHF.

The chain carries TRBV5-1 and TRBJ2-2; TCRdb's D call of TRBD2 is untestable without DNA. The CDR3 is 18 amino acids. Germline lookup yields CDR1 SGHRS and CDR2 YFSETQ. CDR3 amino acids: CASSPRGLAGGNTGELFF.